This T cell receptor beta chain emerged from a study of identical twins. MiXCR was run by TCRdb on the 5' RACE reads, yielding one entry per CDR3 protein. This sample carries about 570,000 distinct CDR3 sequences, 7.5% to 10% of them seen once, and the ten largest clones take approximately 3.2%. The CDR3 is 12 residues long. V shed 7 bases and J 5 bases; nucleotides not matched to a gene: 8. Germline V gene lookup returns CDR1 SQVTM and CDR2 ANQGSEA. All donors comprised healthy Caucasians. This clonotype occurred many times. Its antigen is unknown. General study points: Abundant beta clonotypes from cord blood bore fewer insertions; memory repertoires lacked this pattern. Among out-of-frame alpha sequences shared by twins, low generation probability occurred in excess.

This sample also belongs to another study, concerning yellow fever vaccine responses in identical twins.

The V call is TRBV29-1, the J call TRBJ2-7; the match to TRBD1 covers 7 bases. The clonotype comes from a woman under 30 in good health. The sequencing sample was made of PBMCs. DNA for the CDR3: TGCAGCGCTCGACAGGGTATTCACGAGCAGTACTTC. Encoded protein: CSARQGIHEQYF.